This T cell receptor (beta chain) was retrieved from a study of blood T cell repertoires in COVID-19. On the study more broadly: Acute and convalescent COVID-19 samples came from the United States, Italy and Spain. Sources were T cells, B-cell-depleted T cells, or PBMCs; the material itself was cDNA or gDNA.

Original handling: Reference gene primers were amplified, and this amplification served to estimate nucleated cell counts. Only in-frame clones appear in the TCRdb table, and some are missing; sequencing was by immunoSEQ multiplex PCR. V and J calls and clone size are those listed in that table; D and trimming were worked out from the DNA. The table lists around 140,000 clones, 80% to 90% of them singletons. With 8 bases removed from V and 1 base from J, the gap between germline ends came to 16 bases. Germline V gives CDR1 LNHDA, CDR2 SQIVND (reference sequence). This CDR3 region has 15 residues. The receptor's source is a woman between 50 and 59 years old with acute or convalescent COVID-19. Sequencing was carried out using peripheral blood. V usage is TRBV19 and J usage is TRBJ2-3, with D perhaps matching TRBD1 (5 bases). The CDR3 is CASGPGLGRTDTQYF. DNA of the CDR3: TGTGCCAGTGGGCCAGGTCTGGGGCGCACAGATACGCAGTATTTT.